This TCR beta chain appears in the sequencing data of a study of T cell repertoires in cytomegalovirus infection. For the study at large: CMV infection and matching HLA type were both indicated by public TCR beta signatures. Study findings and constraints: HLA-C-restricted CMV clonotypes gave the most frequent clonotype in two of eight donors. Summed frequency of public TCR beta families distinguished CMV carriers with the relevant HLA.

TCRdb re-called the reads with MiXCR, one entry per CDR3 protein. The sample carries hundreds of thousands of distinct CDR3 sequences, roughly 26% recorded once. This clonotype was recorded once. Its specificity is unknown. Germline is not matched at one junction end, which may reflect a read error. In germline, CDR1 is SEHNR, CDR2 FQNEAQ (reference sequence). The CDR3 extends over 16 amino acids. The origin of this receptor is a human donor in good health (CMV status not recorded). Some clones in this sample may be carry-over from other donors' samples. Specimen: CD8+ T cells from PBMCs. This rearrangement joins TRBV7-9 to TRBJ2-2; 13 bases agree with TRBD2. The chain's CDR3 is CVSSSGLAGYTGELFF. The CDR3 nucleotides read TGTGTCAGCAGCTCGGGACTAGCGGGGTACACCGGGGAGCTGTTTTTT. Complete variable domain (other parts from reference TRBV7-9 and TRBJ2-2): DTGVSQNPRHKITKRGQNVTFRCDPISEHNRLYWYRQTLGQGPEFLTYFQNEAQLEKSRLLSDRFSAERPKGSFSTLEIQRTEQGDSAMYLCVSSSGLAGYTGELFFGEGSRLTVL.